The 5 T cell receptor beta chains listed next were all sequenced from one sample in a study of immune heterogeneity within non-small cell lung tumors. The TCR beta CDR3 region underwent multiplex PCR amplification with 32 V and 13 J primers. TCRdb independently ran MiXCR on the multiplex PCR reads; one entry per CDR3 protein. The sample carries around 2,500 distinct CDR3 sequences, over 12% recorded once. Each sample used about 0.55 ug of genomic DNA from bulk tumor tissue. Biopsies, several per primary tumor and spaced far apart, were collected during surgery. The patients were newly diagnosed with non-small cell lung cancer, had not been treated, and had curative surgery. Sequenced material: lung tumor tissue. Every receptor here comes from a female donor with non-small cell lung cancer.

This clonotype is classed as medium-sized. CDR3 nucleotide sequence: TGCAGTGCTAGTAGTACCCTTAAGATGAACACTGAAGCTTTCTTT. It codes for CSASSTLKMNTEAFF. The chain recombines TRBV20-1 with TRBJ1-1, with no clear D. Germline CDR1 is DFQATT and CDR2 is SNEGSKA (reference sequence). The V gene lost 3 bases and the J gene lost 0 bases, with 14 bases spanning the gap. CDR3 length: 15 amino acids.

This clonotype is categorized as medium-sized. The chain uses TRBV12-3 or TRBV12-4 and TRBJ2-4; 7 bases are a match to TRBD1. CDR3 length: 14 amino acids. With 4 bases clipped from V and 4 bases from J, the junction kept 4 bases outside the gene matches. Written as DNA, the CDR3 is TGTGCCAGCAGTTCACCGGGACAGAAAAACATTCAGTACTTC. Translated: CASSSPGQKNIQYF.

Relative to its sample, this clonotype is medium-sized. The V and J genes are TRBV9 and TRBJ2-5, with D maybe TRBD1 (6 bases). Germline CDR1 is SGDLS and CDR2 is YYNGEE. This CDR3 spans 16 amino acids. Trimming took 2 bases from V and 5 from J, leaving 19 bases between them. The CDR3 loop is CASSVGQLHLGETQYF. CDR3 DNA sequence: TGTGCCAGCAGCGTCGGACAGCTTCATCTGGGGGAGACCCAGTACTTC.

This clonotype has only a few counts. A much larger clone lies one base from this, so it may be a read error. The rearrangement uses TRBV5-1 and TRBJ2-2, with TRBD1 matching over 7 bases. The CDR3 is 16 residues long. The junction had 6 bases not matched to a gene; V was cut back by 0 bases and J by 4 bases. Per germline, CDR1 SGHRS and CDR2 YFSETQ. The CDR3 DNA reads as TGCGCCAGCAGCTTGGTTACAGGGGTTTCCACCGGGGAGCTGTTTTTT. It encodes CASSLVTGVSTGELFF.

This clonotype was observed once. The chain couples TRBV3-1 to TRBJ2-7; perhaps D is TRBD1 or TRBD2 (5 bases each). CDR3 length equals 14 residues. Germline values: CDR1 LGHDT, CDR2 YNNKEL (reference sequence). V was shortened by 4 bases and J by 9 bases, with 19 bases between the two germline ends. CDR3 loop: CASSPSWDVPGQYF. CDR3 bases: TGTGCCAGCAGCCCATCCTGGGACGTCCCTGGGCAGTACTTC.